The source of this TCR beta chain is a study of blood T cell repertoires in COVID-19. Overall study: Nucleic acid was either cDNA or gDNA, and it came from T cells, B-cell-depleted T cells, or PBMCs.

Method: immunoSEQ multiplex PCR; TCRdb's copy keeps in-frame clones and lacks some. The data show fewer than 250,000 clones, approximately 84% seen once. Germline V lookup: CDR1 GTSNPN, CDR2 SVGIG (reference sequence). The CDR3 length is 13 residues. After removal of 3 bases from V and 4 bases from J, the junction contained 4 bases not matched to a gene. Cohorts were based on clinical histories the participants reported. Recovered Cohort 3 donors showed two negative PCRs, clearance, or symptom resolution. The sequenced sample was PBMCs or T cells enriched from blood (not recorded which). This clonotype was sampled from a man in his 60s who had recovered from COVID-19. V gene TRBV30 combines with J gene TRBJ1-2; 8 bases fit TRBD1. This CDR3 is CAWRLGQVYGYTF. The CDR3 nucleotides read TGTGCCTGGAGATTGGGACAGGTCTATGGCTACACCTTC. Full variable domain (missing parts from reference TRBV30 and TRBJ1-2): SQTIHQWPATLVQPVGSPLSLECTVEGTSNPNLYWYRQAAGRGLQLLFYSVGIGQISSEVPQNLSASRPQDRQFILSSKKLLLSDSGFYLCAWRLGQVYGYTFGSGTRLTVV.